Each of the 22 T cell receptor beta chains below was sequenced from the same sample in a study of cytomegalovirus exposure and HLA in healthy donors. Primers included in the PCR were 60 Vbeta and 13 Jbeta primers. Using immunoSEQ multiplex PCR, the repertoire was profiled, and TCRdb retains in-frame clones only, with some absent. The data show around 40,000 clones, around 90% seen once. The specimen sequenced was PBMCs. These TCRs come from a woman aged 40 to 50 in good health and CMV-seropositive.

The V gene is TRBV7-2, the J gene TRBJ1-4; possible D gene TRBD1, 6 bases. Trimming took off 4 bases at V and 12 bases at J, with 15 bases between the two ends. Germline V gene sequence: CDR1 SGHTA, CDR2 FQGNSA. This CDR3 has 13 amino acids. The CDR3 protein is CASSSGEPRQLFF. As DNA, the CDR3 is TGTGCCAGCAGCTCAGGGGAACCCAGACAACTGTTTTTT.

The J gene is TRBJ2-5, the V gene TRBV6-6; TRBD1 matches at 7 bases. The length of the CDR3 is 15 residues. Germline CDR1 and CDR2: MNHNY and SVGAGI (reference sequence). V was clipped by 6 bases and J by 5 bases; unmatched bases: 12. The CDR3 region has the DNA TGTGCCAGCAGCCACGAGGGGGCCGCGTGGGAGACCCAGTACTTC. Its translation: CASSHEGAAWETQYF.

This chain uses TRBV27 with TRBJ2-1; D gene ambiguous. V lost 7 bases, J lost 5 bases, and 9 bases lay in between. Germline CDR1 is MNHEY and CDR2 is SMNVEV (reference sequence). The CDR3 runs 12 residues. The CDR3 protein is CASMVRDNEQFF. Written as DNA, the CDR3 is TGTGCCAGCATGGTTCGAGACAATGAGCAGTTCTTC.

There are a few counts of this clone. The chain combines TRBV6-5 with TRBJ1-1, with D perhaps matching TRBD1 (5 bases). Germline V gives CDR1 MNHEY, CDR2 SVGAGI. V lost 5 bases and J lost 8, with 18 bases in between. The CDR3 has 14 amino acids. CDR3 loop: CASSKPQGKTEAFF. CDR3 bases: TGTGCCAGCAGTAAACCTCAGGGCAAAACGGAAGCTTTCTTT.

The chain recombines TRBV29-1 with TRBJ1-4; D remains unclear. CDR1 SQVTM and CDR2 ANQGSEA come from the germline V gene. V lost 6 bases and J 7 bases, leaving 15 bases between the germline ends. CDR3 length equals 13 residues. The CDR3 DNA reads TGCAGCGTATCCACACTCTACAGTGAAAAACTGTTTTTT. Its translation is CSVSTLYSEKLFF.

V is TRBV7-9 and J is TRBJ1-2, with TRBD1 matching 12 bases. Germline CDR1 reads SEHNR; CDR2 reads FQNEAQ (reference sequence). V shed 5 bases, J shed 6 bases, and the junction held 7 bases outside the gene matches. This CDR3 is built from 15 residues. The DNA for the CDR3 is TGTGCCAGCAGCCCAGGGACAGGGGGCTTGGATGGCTACACCTTC. Its protein product is CASSPGTGGLDGYTF.

This clone was picked up one time. The chain joins TRBV5-1 to TRBJ1-2, with D unclear. Germline V gives CDR1 SGHRS, CDR2 YFSETQ. V lost 5 bases to trimming and J lost 7 bases, with 12 bases between them. The CDR3 extends over 12 amino acids. CDR3 sequence reads: CASRPPAGGYTF. Written as DNA, the CDR3 is TGCGCCAGCAGGCCACCCGCGGGTGGCTACACCTTC.

The J gene is TRBJ2-3, the V gene TRBV29-1, with a weak D call TRBD2 (6 bases). Trimming pared 7 bases from V and 0 bases from J, leaving 14 bases between. The CDR3 covers 14 residues. Germline V CDR1 and CDR2: SQVTM, ANQGSEA. CDR3 sequence (DNA): TGCAGCGCTGCGCGGGGATCAAGCACAGATACGCAGTATTTT. This encodes CSAARGSSTDTQYF.

This sequence joins TRBV2 and TRBJ2-2; the D gene is possibly TRBD2 (6 bases). The CDR3 is made up of 14 amino acids. Germline values: CDR1 SNHLY, CDR2 FYNNEI. V was trimmed by 7 bases and J by 2 bases, leaving 11 bases between them. The CDR3 here is CASMSSDNTGELFF. The CDR3 DNA sequence: TGTGCCAGCATGTCTAGCGATAACACCGGGGAGCTGTTTTTT.

This clone occurred once. The chain uses TRBV2 and TRBJ1-2; D is undetermined. CDR3 length equals 12 residues. V was shortened by 2 bases and J by 7 bases, with 8 bases between the two germline ends. Germline assignment: CDR1 SNHLY and CDR2 FYNNEI. The CDR3 here is CASSESGFGYTF. CDR3 nucleotides: TGTGCCAGCAGTGAATCGGGGTTTGGCTACACCTTC.

The V call is TRBV5-6, the J call TRBJ2-3; D is unresolved. The germline V gene has CDR1 SGHDT and CDR2 YYEEEE. Trimming removed 4 bases at V and 2 bases at J, with 5 bases between. The CDR3 totals 12 residues. As DNA, the CDR3 is TGTGCCAGCAGCCCATCCACAGATACGCAGTATTTT. Its protein product is CASSPSTDTQYF.

The V gene is TRBV19, the J gene TRBJ1-5, with TRBD1 matching 7 bases. Per germline, CDR1 LNHDA and CDR2 SQIVND (reference sequence). The junction had 13 bases not matched to a gene; V was cut back by 2 bases and J by 6 bases. The CDR3 loop spans 17 amino acids. The CDR3 spells CASSISTTGFSTQPQHF. The DNA for the CDR3 is TGTGCCAGTAGTATATCAACGACAGGGTTCTCTACTCAGCCCCAGCATTTT.

This rearrangement joins TRBV18 to TRBJ1-4; 8 positions agree with TRBD1. The V segment lost 2 bases and the J segment 3 bases; nucleotides outside the gene matches: 8. The length of the CDR3 is 17 residues. CDR1 KGHSH and CDR2 LQKENI come from the germline V gene. CDR3 sequence: CASSPYLQGASNEKLFF. The DNA of the CDR3 is TGTGCCAGCTCACCATATCTCCAGGGGGCGTCTAATGAAAAACTGTTTTTT. The variable domain in full, completed from reference TRBV18 and TRBJ1-4, reads NAGVMQNPRHLVRRRGQEARLRCSPMKGHSHVYWYRQLPEEGLKFMVYLQKENIIDESGMPKERFSAEFPKEGPSILRIQQVVRGDSAAYFCASSPYLQGASNEKLFFGSGTQLSVL.

V usage is TRBV6-4 and J usage is TRBJ2-1; D is possibly TRBD2 (6 bases). The germline CDR1 and CDR2 sequences are MRHNA and SNTAGT. Trimming took off 3 bases at V and 2 bases at J, with 11 bases between the two ends. This CDR3 has 15 amino acids. CDR3 loop: CASSESPGAYNEQFF. The CDR3 DNA is TGTGCCAGCAGTGAAAGTCCGGGGGCCTACAATGAGCAGTTCTTC.

This clone was detected once. The chain is built from TRBV7-6 and TRBJ1-2, with 7 nucleotides matching TRBD1. V gave up 5 bases and J gave up 7 bases; unmatched junction bases: 13. The germline CDR1 and CDR2 sequences are SGHVS and FNYEAQ. CDR3 size: 15 residues. CDR3 bases: TGTGCCAGCAGCCAGGGGGGCCAGGGGTCGGGTGGCTACACCTTC. This translates into CASSQGGQGSGGYTF. Based on the CDR3 plus reference TRBV7-6 and TRBJ1-2, the full variable domain is GAGVSQSPRYKVTKRGQDVALRCDPISGHVSLYWYRQALGQGPEFLTYFNYEAQQDKSGLPNDRFSAERPEGSISTLTIQRTEQRDSAMYRCASSQGGQGSGGYTFGSGTRLTVV.

The chain couples TRBV7-9 to TRBJ1-1; TRBD1 matches 7 bases. Germline V lookup: CDR1 SEHNR, CDR2 FQNEAQ (reference sequence). Trimming at V came to 4 bases and at J to 0 bases, leaving 5 bases not matched to a gene. The CDR3 is 15 residues long. The chain's CDR3 is CASSSSGQMNTEAFF. CDR3 bases: TGTGCCAGCAGCTCCTCGGGACAGATGAACACTGAAGCTTTCTTT.

V gene TRBV5-4 combines with J gene TRBJ2-4; possibly TRBD2 for D (6 bases). CDR3 length: 16 amino acids. Germline CDR1 is SGHNT and CDR2 is YYREEE (reference sequence). V gave up 4 bases and J gave up 3 bases, with 17 bases separating them. CDR3: CASSPSSGVVKNIQYF. CDR3 in DNA: TGTGCCAGCAGCCCGTCTTCGGGAGTGGTCAAAAACATTCAGTACTTC.

The V gene is TRBV29-1, the J gene TRBJ2-7; 7 nucleotides match TRBD2. The CDR3 loop spans 12 amino acids. The V gene's germline CDR1 is SQVTM and CDR2 ANQGSEA. Losses at the gene ends were 4 bases for V and 2 bases for J; bases not matched to a gene: 2. The CDR3 spells CSVVGGTYEQYF. The CDR3 bases are TGCAGCGTTGTGGGGGGGACCTACGAGCAGTACTTC.

The chain couples TRBV7-9 to TRBJ2-1; 9 nucleotides line up with TRBD2. V dropped 5 bases and J dropped 8; count of bases not matched to a gene: 7. Germline loops: CDR1 SEHNR, CDR2 FQNEAQ (reference sequence). The CDR3 sequence is 14 residues long. CDR3 protein: CASSPGTSWYEQFF. The CDR3 DNA follows: TGTGCCAGCAGCCCCGGGACTAGCTGGTATGAGCAGTTCTTC.

V usage is TRBV12-5 and J usage is TRBJ2-5; 11 bases align to TRBD1. Germline CDR1 reads LGHNT; CDR2 reads FRNRAP. Trimming cost V 6 bases and J 2 bases; bases outside gene matches: 5. This CDR3 contains 15 residues. The CDR3 spells CASGPGTGGQETQYF. The DNA of the CDR3 is TGTGCTAGTGGGCCAGGGACAGGGGGACAAGAGACCCAGTACTTC.

This clone came up once. The V and J genes are TRBV14 and TRBJ2-1, with D tentatively TRBD2 (6 bases). Per germline, CDR1 SGHDN and CDR2 FVKESK. Between the trimmed V and J ends, which lost 2 bases and 8 bases, there was a span of 13 bases. The CDR3 covers 14 residues. In DNA form, the CDR3 reads TGTGCCAGCAGCCAAATTATGCGGGGCCATGAGCAGTTCTTC. Translation: CASSQIMRGHEQFF.

The chain uses TRBV5-1 and TRBJ2-3; D remains unclear. This CDR3 contains 14 residues. V shed 2 bases and J shed 6 bases, with 13 bases lying between them. Germline lookup yields CDR1 SGHRS and CDR2 YFSETQ. This CDR3 reads CASSLERPEDTQYF. The CDR3 DNA follows: TGCGCCAGCAGCTTAGAGCGCCCAGAGGATACGCAGTATTTT.